This TCR beta chain is from a study of blood T cell repertoires in COVID-19. Study-wide background: Some COVID-19 samples were acute and others convalescent; all came from the United States, Italy and Spain.

This clone was counted a few times. Methods used by the authors: Amplification of reference gene primers provided the estimated nucleated cell counts. Sequenced by immunoSEQ multiplex PCR; TCRdb stores in-frame clones only, minus some. Clone size and the V and J calls come from that table; the DNA yielded D and trimming. The sample lists 470,000 or so clones, approximately 85% seen once, with more than 3% in the top ten. Sequenced input: peripheral blood. The origin of this receptor is a human donor in a cohort sampled during active COVID-19.

The DNA for the CDR3 is TGTGCCAGCAGCCCACCTGGGGTAGCGGGGAACACCGGGGAGCTGTTTTTT. The encoded protein is CASSPPGVAGNTGELFF. The J gene is TRBJ2-2, the V gene TRBV7-3; 7 nucleotides align to TRBD2. Trimming took 5 bases from V and 1 from J; bases not matched to a gene: 10. Germline V gene sequence: CDR1 SGHTA, CDR2 FQGTGA. CDR3 length equals 17 residues.